A single sample is the source of the 10 T cell receptor beta chains below, sequenced in a study of radiotherapy plus CTLA-4 blockade in lung cancer (dated by TCRdb to between 2017 and 2018). The library was produced with the immunoSEQ multiplex PCR assay. TCRdb limited this immuneACCESS table to in-frame rearrangements with V and J called. A share of clones is missing; checked studies link under half to unresolved V genes, and the rest is unexplained. This sample lists about 82,000 clones; 72% were detected once. Jointly, the top ten make up roughly an eighth of the sample. The sequencing here drew on peripheral blood, taken from a patient treated with radiotherapy plus ipilimumab. The receptors derive from a human donor with non-small cell lung cancer that progressed on radiotherapy plus ipilimumab.

The chain joins TRBV10-2 to TRBJ2-1; no firm D call. Trimming took off 3 bases at V and 10 bases at J, with 7 bases between the two ends. The CDR3 covers 11 residues. Per the germline V gene, CDR1 is WSHSY and CDR2 is SAAADI. The CDR3 loop reads CASSDRIEQFF. DNA of the CDR3: TGCGCCAGCAGTGACCGAATAGAGCAGTTCTTC.

This chain joins TRBV4-1 and TRBJ2-7; 9 positions match TRBD1. The ends lost 0 bases at V and 0 bases at J; junction bases unmatched: 3. Germline CDR1 MGHRA, CDR2 YSYEKL. The CDR3 totals 16 residues. The CDR3 coding sequence is TGCGCCAGCAGCCAAGAGATGGGACAGGGCTCCTACGAGCAGTACTTC. It specifies CASSQEMGQGSYEQYF.

This clone was counted a single time. The chain combines TRBV5-6 with TRBJ2-7; the D gene is possibly TRBD1 (6 bases). The V gene lost 2 bases and the J gene lost 4 bases, with 13 bases spanning the gap. Germline V CDR1 and CDR2: SGHDT, YYEEEE. This CDR3 contains 14 residues. The CDR3 DNA follows: TGTGCCAGCAGCTTCACAGGGTCGGTGTACGAGCAGTACTTC. Its protein product is CASSFTGSVYEQYF. Filled out from reference TRBV5-6 and TRBJ2-7, the complete variable domain reads DAGVTQSPTHLIKTRGQQVTLRCSPKSGHDTVSWYQQALGQGPQFIFQYYEEEERQRGNFPDRFSGHQFPNYSSELNVNALLLGDSALYLCASSFTGSVYEQYFGPGTRLTVT.

This clone was picked up a small number of times. The chain recombines TRBV9 with TRBJ1-1; D gene unclear. CDR1 is SGDLS, CDR2 YYNGEE, per germline. CDR3 size: 14 residues. Trimming left V 3 bases short and J 0 bases short, with 9 bases between. The CDR3 sequence: CASSAEAMNTEAFF. DNA of the CDR3: TGTGCCAGCAGCGCGGAAGCGATGAACACTGAAGCTTTCTTT.

V gene TRBV28 combines with J gene TRBJ1-1; 8 nucleotides match TRBD1. Germline trimming cut 6 bases from V and 1 base from J; bases unmatched to any gene: 4. Germline CDR1 MDHEN, CDR2 SYDVKM. This CDR3 has 14 residues. CDR3 sequence reads: CASSLQGGNTEAFF. The CDR3 bases are TGTGCCAGCAGCTTACAGGGGGGGAACACTGAAGCTTTCTTT.

This clone occurred a few times. The chain has TRBV7-2 and TRBJ1-2; D possibly corresponds to TRBD1 (6 bases). Germline V gene data show CDR1 as SGHTA and CDR2 as FQGNSA. The V gene lost 6 bases and the J gene lost 5 bases, with 16 bases spanning the gap. This CDR3 comprises 14 residues. The CDR3 DNA reads as TGTGCCAGCAGTTCCTCGGGGGGGCTATATGGCTACACCTTC. Translated, it gives CASSSSGGLYGYTF. Full variable domain (rest looked up from reference TRBV7-2 and TRBJ1-2): GAGVSQSPSNKVTEKGKDVELRCDPISGHTALYWYRQSLGQGLEFLIYFQGNSAPDKSGLPSDRFSAERTGGSVSTLTIQRTQQEDSAVYLCASSSSGGLYGYTFGSGTRLTVV.

The chain couples TRBV27 to TRBJ2-1; possibly TRBD2 for D (5 bases). V was shortened by 6 bases and J by 4 bases, with 10 bases between the two germline ends. This CDR3 comprises 13 residues. Germline-derived CDR1 and CDR2 are MNHEY and SMNVEV (reference sequence). CDR3 region: CASRPLDYNEQFF. CDR3 nucleotides: TGTGCCAGCAGACCACTAGATTACAATGAGCAGTTCTTC.

This clone was picked up one time. This chain joins TRBV6-1 and TRBJ1-4; D gene uncertain. The CDR3 is made up of 12 amino acids. From germline, CDR1 is MNHNS and CDR2 SASEGT. The germline V and J ends were trimmed by 5 bases and 7 bases, with 8 bases remaining between them. This CDR3 reads CASSRRLEKLFF. CDR3 DNA: TGTGCCAGCAGTCGACGGCTTGAAAAACTGTTTTTT.

This clone was counted a few times. The chain couples TRBV2 to TRBJ2-7, with TRBD1 matching 7 bases. The CDR3 has 12 residues. The V gene's germline CDR1 is SNHLY and CDR2 FYNNEI. V was pared by 4 bases and J by 5 bases, with 2 bases of the junction left unmatched. CDR3: CASSGQGNEQYF. The CDR3 DNA reads as TGTGCCAGCAGTGGACAGGGAAACGAGCAGTACTTC.

The chain links TRBV7-8 to TRBJ2-6; D is uncertain. CDR3 length equals 17 residues. The germline CDR1 and CDR2 sequences are SGHVS and FQNEAQ. Trimming shortened V by 4 bases and J by 0 bases, and 13 bases separated the two germline ends. The CDR3 loop reads CASSSSRISSGANVLTF. The DNA for the CDR3 is TGTGCCAGCAGCTCAAGCCGGATATCCTCTGGGGCCAACGTCCTGACTTTC.